This T cell receptor (beta chain) was profiled in a study of blood T cell repertoires in COVID-19. In the study overall: Acute and convalescent COVID-19 specimens originated in the United States, Italy and Spain. T cells, B-cell-depleted T cells, or PBMCs supplied cDNA or gDNA.

Original processing methods: Reference gene primer amplification gave estimated nucleated cell counts. Profiling relied on immunoSEQ multiplex PCR, and the TCRdb table lists in-frame clones only, not all of them. D and trimming come from the DNA, and the V and J calls and clone size come from that table. The sample contains about 320,000 clones, more than 70% of which appear only once. After removal of 6 bases from V and 6 bases from J, the junction contained 7 bases not matched to a gene. The germline V gene has CDR1 MNHEY and CDR2 SVGEGT. The CDR3 loop spans 14 amino acids. Input material: peripheral blood. The TCR comes from a woman aged 45 to 65 with acute or convalescent COVID-19. The genes are TRBV6-2 or TRBV6-3 and TRBJ1-5, with TRBD1 matching over 8 bases. The CDR3 here is CASSPDRAAQPQHF. CDR3 coding DNA: TGTGCCAGCAGCCCGGACAGGGCGGCTCAGCCCCAGCATTTT.